The following is a TCR beta chain sequence with its context. This sample stems from a study of blood T cell repertoires in COVID-19. Study-level background: There were acute and convalescent COVID-19 samples, and they came from the United States, Italy and Spain.

The CDR3 sequence is 15 residues long. The V gene's germline CDR1 is MNHNY and CDR2 SVGAGI (reference sequence). V was pared by 2 bases and J by 6 bases, with 7 bases of the junction left unmatched. Per the study methods: Using reference gene primer amplification, nucleated cell counts were estimated. Clones were sequenced by immunoSEQ multiplex PCR, and TCRdb holds only the in-frame ones, with some missing. V, J and clone size were drawn from that table, and D and trimming were deduced from the DNA. The table has 200,000 to 300,000 clones, 70% to 90% seen once. The TCR sequence derives from a woman aged 55-69 years with COVID-19, enrolled during active disease. The chain has TRBV6-6 and TRBJ2-3, with 8 bases matching TRBD2. What was sequenced was peripheral blood. CDR3 coding DNA: TGTGCCAGCAGTTACAGCGGGGGCGGGCGCGATACGCAGTATTTT. Translating gives CASSYSGGGRDTQYF.